The clone carrying this T cell receptor (beta chain) was observed a handful of times. The antigen remains undetermined. V was pared by 2 bases and J by 5 bases, with 6 bases of the junction left unmatched. Germline CDR1 and CDR2: DFQATT and SNEGSKA (reference sequence). The CDR3 covers 14 residues. These data belong to a study of blood T cells in healthy people across ages. In the study overall: About one barcoded beta molecule per two T cells was the capture yield of template switching.

Sample-barcoded 5' priming and a J-beta primer mix drove a second PCR of roughly 6 to 12 cycles. TCRdb re-called the 5' RACE reads with MiXCR, one entry per CDR3 protein. The table has some 1.7 million distinct CDR3 sequences, approximately 28% seen once. Every sample gave at least 5 micrograms of total RNA when it was extracted. Study-wide findings and caveats: Bulk PBMC profiling left naive and antigen-experienced comparisons inconclusive.

The chain combines TRBV20-1 with TRBJ2-7, with TRBD2 matching 10 bases. The origin of this receptor is a woman between 25 and 40 years old in good health. The sequencing input was blood. CDR3 DNA: TGCAGTGCTAGAATGGCTAGCGGGGGCCACGAGCAGTACTTC. Translation gives CSARMASGGHEQYF.